This TCR beta chain was obtained from a study of shared clonotypes between healthy human individuals. Measured with immunoSEQ multiplex PCR; TCRdb has only the in-frame clones, and not every one. The top ten hold more than 20% of the sample, which has about 110,000 clones, roughly 70% seen once. The specimen was memory CD8+ T cells sorted from blood. Subset described: CD45RO+ cells pooled with CCR7-negative TemRA cells. The receptor's source is a young woman in good health.

The CDR3 DNA sequence: TGTGCCAGCAGTGCGGACATGAGCTCCTATAATTCACCCCTCCACTTT. Its translation is CASSADMSSYNSPLHF. V and J are TRBV2 and TRBJ1-6; TRBD1 is a possible D gene (5 bases). Germline CDR1 is SNHLY and CDR2 is FYNNEI. The CDR3 is 16 amino acids. Deletions cut 4 bases from V and 0 bases from J, with 10 bases between. Based on the CDR3 plus reference TRBV2 and TRBJ1-6, the full variable domain is EPEVTQTPSHQVTQMGQEVILRCVPISNHLYFYWYRQILGQKVEFLVSFYNNEISEKSEIFDDQFSVERPDGSNFTLKIRSTKLEDSAMYFCASSADMSSYNSPLHFGNGTRLTVT.